The next 26 T cell receptor beta chains were all read from a single sample in a study of cytomegalovirus exposure and HLA in healthy donors (dated by TCRdb to the late 2010s). The library was obtained by the immunoSEQ multiplex PCR assay. A mixture of 60 forward primers for TCR Vbeta segments and 13 reverse primers for TCR Jbeta segments was used in the multiplex PCR. Here the immuneACCESS table is served through TCRdb, limited to in-frame sequences with V and J called. Missing clones are a known gap in these copies; in checked studies unresolved V genes cover under half, and the rest lacks a known reason. In this sample the table shows about 100,000 clones, around 84% of which occur a single time. 1.2% of the sample is taken by the ten largest. The specimen was PBMCs. These TCRs come from a woman under 30 in good health and CMV-seronegative.

This chain connects TRBV5-1 to TRBJ2-5, with TRBD2 matching over 8 bases. V shed 0 bases and J 2 bases; nucleotides not matched to a gene: 0. Germline CDR1 reads SGHRS; CDR2 reads YFSETQ. The CDR3 spans 14 residues. The DNA of the CDR3 is TGCGCCAGCAGCTTGGCGGGGGGGCAAGAGACCCAGTACTTC. This encodes CASSLAGGQETQYF.

The J gene is TRBJ2-2, the V gene TRBV28; D gene uncertain. The CDR3 length is 14 residues. The V gene's germline CDR1 is MDHEN and CDR2 SYDVKM. V lost 5 bases to trimming and J lost 3 bases, with 10 bases between them. The CDR3 is CASSGPLDTGELFF. CDR3 in DNA: TGTGCCAGCAGTGGGCCCCTTGACACCGGGGAGCTGTTTTTT.

This clone was observed a few times. The gene calls are TRBV18 and TRBJ1-6; 9 bases are a match to TRBD1. This CDR3 has 14 residues. CDR1 KGHSH and CDR2 LQKENI come from the germline V gene. V trimming: 8 bases; J trimming: 9 bases; junction bases outside the gene matches: 8. CDR3 DNA: TGTGCCAGCAGCACAGGGGGCGATGGTTCACCCCTCCACTTT. Residues: CASSTGGDGSPLHF.

The rearrangement links TRBV7-3 to TRBJ2-3; 8 bases are a match to TRBD2. The CDR3 totals 15 residues. Germline V gene sequence: CDR1 SGHTA, CDR2 FQGTGA. V shed 5 bases, J shed 0 bases, and the junction held 4 bases outside the gene matches. The CDR3 DNA reads TGTGCCAGCAGCCCCCGGGGGGGTAGCACAGATACGCAGTATTTT. Amino acids: CASSPRGGSTDTQYF.

V usage is TRBV7-2 and J usage is TRBJ2-7; 8 bases agree with TRBD2. Losses at the gene ends were 4 bases for V and 2 bases for J; bases not matched to a gene: 7. The CDR3 length is 15 residues. Germline V gene sequence: CDR1 SGHTA, CDR2 FQGNSA. This CDR3 reads CASSWSGGATYEQYF. The CDR3 DNA reads as TGTGCCAGCAGCTGGAGCGGGGGCGCCACCTACGAGCAGTACTTC.

The chain has TRBV2 and TRBJ2-1; the match to TRBD2 covers 7 bases. This CDR3 is 15 amino acids long. The ends lost 8 bases at V and 0 bases at J; junction bases unmatched: 7. CDR1 is SNHLY, CDR2 FYNNEI, per germline. The CDR3 nucleotides are TGTGCCAGCTTTTTCGGGGGGAACTCCTACAATGAGCAGTTCTTC. Translating it yields CASFFGGNSYNEQFF.

As DNA, the CDR3 is TGTGCCTGGAGTGTACGACTAGCGGGGAAGTTCTTC. Translating gives CAWSVRLAGKFF. V gene TRBV30 combines with J gene TRBJ2-1; TRBD2 matches at 11 bases. V was pared by 0 bases and J by 14 bases, with 3 bases of the junction left unmatched. Germline CDR1 and CDR2: GTSNPN and SVGIG (reference sequence). This CDR3 is 12 amino acids long.

The V call is TRBV5-1, the J call TRBJ2-1; 11 nucleotides align to TRBD2. Germline-derived CDR1 and CDR2 are SGHRS and YFSETQ. This CDR3 spans 15 amino acids. After removal of 2 bases from V and 4 bases from J, the junction contained 2 bases not matched to a gene. The CDR3 reads CASSFSGGEYNEQFF. The CDR3 coding sequence is TGCGCCAGCAGCTTTAGCGGGGGGGAATACAATGAGCAGTTCTTC.

The chain has TRBV7-2 and TRBJ2-7; the D gene is possibly TRBD1 (6 bases). V was pared by 3 bases and J by 3 bases, with 12 bases between. The CDR3 runs to 14 residues. Looked up from germline, CDR1 is SGHTA and CDR2 is FQGNSA. DNA for the CDR3: TGTGCCAGCAGCTTCTCAGGGGAAGTCTACGAGCAGTACTTC. It is translated as CASSFSGEVYEQYF.

The chain carries TRBV9 and TRBJ1-1; 11 bases match TRBD1. Germline loops: CDR1 SGDLS, CDR2 YYNGEE. The CDR3 is 17 amino acids. J was trimmed by 0 bases and V by 1 base; bases with no gene match: 5. CDR3 sequence reads: CASSVWDRGGMNTEAFF. The CDR3 DNA follows: TGTGCCAGCAGCGTATGGGACAGGGGGGGGATGAACACTGAAGCTTTCTTT.

The rearrangement uses TRBV28 and TRBJ1-1; no reliable D call. Germline V gives CDR1 MDHEN, CDR2 SYDVKM. The CDR3 is 14 residues long. The V and J ends lost 7 bases and 6 bases respectively, with 18 bases between them. CDR3 DNA sequence: TGTGCCAGCACCCCTGGCGCGCTACGGGCTGAAGCTTTCTTT. Translating it yields CASTPGALRAEAFF.

The chain joins TRBV7-3 to TRBJ2-7; D is perhaps TRBD2 (5 bases). With 3 bases removed from V and 10 bases from J, the gap between germline ends came to 16 bases. The CDR3 has 13 amino acids. CDR1 and CDR2 from the germline V gene are SGHTA and FQGTGA. The DNA of the CDR3 is TGTGCCAGCAGCTTTGAGCCTGACCGGGAACAGTACTTC. It yields the protein CASSFEPDREQYF.

There are a few counts of this clone. The chain links TRBV4-3 to TRBJ2-6; TRBD1 aligns across 7 bases. CDR1 LGHNA and CDR2 YSLEER come from the germline V gene. This CDR3 comprises 18 residues. The J segment lost 0 bases and the V segment lost 2 bases, leaving 7 bases of the junction unmatched. The CDR3 bases are TGCGCCAGCAGCCAACAGGACCAGGGGGTCTCTGGGGCCAACGTCCTGACTTTC. Translation gives CASSQQDQGVSGANVLTF.

The chain has TRBV2 and TRBJ2-1; possible D gene TRBD2, 6 bases. The CDR3 length is 15 residues. Trimming cost V 10 bases and J 0 bases, with 16 bases left between them. Germline loops: CDR1 SNHLY, CDR2 FYNNEI. For the CDR3, the DNA is TGTGCCATCCTCCATTCGACTAGCTCCTACAATGAGCAGTTCTTC. Residues: CAILHSTSSYNEQFF.

V gene TRBV2 combines with J gene TRBJ2-3; TRBD2 matches at 10 bases. Trimming removed 6 bases from V and 2 bases from J; junction bases left unmatched: 2. The CDR3 spans 14 residues. Germline loops: CDR1 SNHLY, CDR2 FYNNEI. The CDR3, as DNA: TGTGCCAGCAGACTAGCGGGATACACAGATACGCAGTATTTT. It codes for CASRLAGYTDTQYF.

This rearrangement joins TRBV15 to TRBJ2-7; weak D call: TRBD1 (5 bases). V lost 0 bases, J lost 3 bases, and 9 bases lay in between. Per germline, CDR1 LNHNV and CDR2 YYDKDF (reference sequence). The CDR3 runs 14 residues. CDR3 amino acids: CATSREPGNYEQYF. The CDR3 nucleotides read TGTGCCACCAGCAGAGAGCCAGGGAACTACGAGCAGTACTTC.

This clone was found a few times. Here the CDR3 reads CAWSGGTANQPQHF. The CDR3 nucleotides read TGTGCCTGGAGCGGCGGGACCGCCAATCAGCCCCAGCATTTT. This chain joins TRBV30 and TRBJ1-5, with a weak D call TRBD1 (5 bases). The CDR3 spans 14 residues. The ends were cut back, 3 bases at V and 3 bases at J, with 12 bases in the middle. Germline loops: CDR1 GTSNPN, CDR2 SVGIG (reference sequence).

CDR3 nucleotide sequence: TGTGCCACCAGCAGAGATGGTCGGAGCACTGAAGCTTTCTTT. Protein: CATSRDGRSTEAFF. This sequence joins TRBV15 and TRBJ1-1; unclear D gene. V was cut by 0 bases and J by 4 bases, with 9 bases left in between. The CDR3 covers 14 residues. Germline CDR1 reads LNHNV; CDR2 reads YYDKDF (reference sequence).

This chain links TRBV4-2 with TRBJ1-2; TRBD1 might be the D (5 bases). Trimming stripped 1 base from V and 8 bases from J, with 17 bases between. CDR3 length: 15 amino acids. Germline CDR1 reads LGHNA; CDR2 reads YNFKEQ. For the CDR3, the DNA is TGTGCCAGCAGCCAAGTAACCCAGGGTTCAGGGGGCTACACCTTC. Protein: CASSQVTQGSGGYTF.

The CDR3 DNA reads TGTGCCAGCAGCCCGGACAGGGGCACAGATACGCAGTATTTT. This gives the protein CASSPDRGTDTQYF. The gene calls are TRBV7-8 and TRBJ2-3; 8 bases align to TRBD1. The CDR3 consists of 14 residues. With 5 bases clipped from V and 1 base from J, the junction kept 2 bases outside the gene matches. The germline CDR1 and CDR2 sequences are SGHVS and FQNEAQ.

The DNA of the CDR3 is TGTGCCAGCAGTTTATCTGTCCCCTACGAGCAGTACTTC. Its translation: CASSLSVPYEQYF. The chain carries TRBV28 and TRBJ2-7, with no clear D. CDR1 MDHEN and CDR2 SYDVKM come from the germline V gene. V dropped 1 base and J dropped 2 bases, with 6 bases sitting between them. CDR3 length: 13 residues.

The chain has TRBV7-9 and TRBJ1-2; 8 bases align to TRBD1. With 6 bases clipped from V and 6 bases from J, the junction kept 9 bases outside the gene matches. The CDR3 is 14 residues long. Germline V gives CDR1 SEHNR, CDR2 FQNEAQ (reference sequence). In nucleotides, the CDR3 is TGTGCCAGCAGATACGGACAGGGTACACATGGCTACACCTTC. This gives the protein CASRYGQGTHGYTF.

The V gene is TRBV21-1, the J gene TRBJ2-5; the DNA was not compared with TRBD1, the D call given in the table. The DNA end is more similar to TRBJ2-7, so the J call may be wrong. TRBV21-1 has pseudogene status. This CDR3 has 16 residues. CDR3 sequence: CASSKVRPGFSYEQYF. The CDR3 DNA reads TGTGCCAGCAGCAAAGTCCGGCCAGGGTTCTCCTACGAGCAGTACTTC.

The chain carries TRBV9 and TRBJ2-1, with 9 bases aligning to TRBD2. The trim removed 4 bases at V and 0 bases at J, leaving 17 bases unmatched. The CDR3 totals 20 residues. The germline CDR1 and CDR2 sequences are SGDLS and YYNGEE. CDR3 bases: TGTGCCAGCAGCACCCCCGGGGGCGGGGGGGCCGCGAGCTCCTACAATGAGCAGTTCTTC. This codes for CASSTPGGGGAASSYNEQFF.

This clone was picked up a small number of times. The V call is TRBV13, the J call TRBJ1-2; 7 bases fit TRBD1. Losses at the gene ends were 1 base for V and 6 bases for J; bases not matched to a gene: 5. Germline lookup yields CDR1 PRHDT and CDR2 FYEKMQ (reference sequence). The CDR3 is 14 amino acids. Written as DNA, the CDR3 is TGTGCCAGCAGCTTAGAGAGACAGGGAAATGGCTACACCTTC. Its translation: CASSLERQGNGYTF.

The sample holds a few counts of this clone. The chain combines TRBV30 with TRBJ2-1, with TRBD1 identical over 10 bases. This CDR3 is built from 15 residues. The germline V gene encodes CDR1 GTSNPN and CDR2 SVGIG (reference sequence). Unmatched junction bases numbered 8, after V lost 3 bases and J lost 6 bases. The CDR3 region is CAWRSGTGDSNEQFF. For the CDR3, the DNA is TGTGCCTGGAGATCTGGGACAGGGGACTCCAATGAGCAGTTCTTC.